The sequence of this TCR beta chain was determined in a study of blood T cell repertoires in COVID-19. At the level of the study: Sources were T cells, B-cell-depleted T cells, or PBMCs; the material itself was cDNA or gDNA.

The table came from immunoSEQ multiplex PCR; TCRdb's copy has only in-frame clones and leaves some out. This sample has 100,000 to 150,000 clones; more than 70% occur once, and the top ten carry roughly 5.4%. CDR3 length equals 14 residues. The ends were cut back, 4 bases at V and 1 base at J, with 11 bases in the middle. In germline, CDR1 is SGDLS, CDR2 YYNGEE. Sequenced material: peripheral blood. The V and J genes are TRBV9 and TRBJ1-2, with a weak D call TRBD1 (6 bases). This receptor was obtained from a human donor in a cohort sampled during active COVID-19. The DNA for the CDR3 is TGTGCCAGCAGCCCTCGCAGGGGTAACTATGGCTACACCTTC. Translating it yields CASSPRRGNYGYTF.